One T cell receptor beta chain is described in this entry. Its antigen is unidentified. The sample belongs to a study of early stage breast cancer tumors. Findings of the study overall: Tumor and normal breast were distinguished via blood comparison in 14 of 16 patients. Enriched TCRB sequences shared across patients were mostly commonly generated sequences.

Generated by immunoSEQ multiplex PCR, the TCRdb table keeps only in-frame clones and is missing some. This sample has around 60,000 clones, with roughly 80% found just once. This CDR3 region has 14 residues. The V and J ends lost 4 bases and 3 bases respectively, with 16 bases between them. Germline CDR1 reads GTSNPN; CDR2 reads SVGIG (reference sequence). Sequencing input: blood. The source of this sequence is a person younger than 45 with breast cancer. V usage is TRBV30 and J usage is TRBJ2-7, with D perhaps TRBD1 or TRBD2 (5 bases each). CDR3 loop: CAWMVGPTLYEQYF. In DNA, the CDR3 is TGTGCCTGGATGGTGGGACCAACCCTCTACGAGCAGTACTTC.